The present TCR beta chain was sequenced within a study of shared clonotypes between healthy human individuals. Study results and caveats: Expectations were that clonotype sharing among donors would be affected by sequencing depth.

Looked up from germline, CDR1 is MNHNS and CDR2 is SASEGT. V was trimmed by 2 bases and J by 4 bases, leaving 11 bases between them. The CDR3 totals 14 residues. Assay used: immunoSEQ multiplex PCR; TCRdb lists only in-frame clones, some missing. This sample yields about 2 million clones, of which about 95% are seen a single time; about 1.1% belongs to the top ten. Positively selected for CCR7, the CD45RO-negative cells used as naive CD8 cells excluded terminally differentiated effector memory CD45RA+ cells. Of note for this clone: Its antigen is not identified.

Input material: naive CD8+ T cells sorted from blood. The TCR comes from a man between 18 and 35 years old in good health. V and J are TRBV6-1 and TRBJ1-1, with D unclear. CDR3 loop: CASSEFPDGTEAFF. CDR3 DNA: TGTGCCAGCAGTGAATTCCCGGATGGCACTGAAGCTTTCTTT.